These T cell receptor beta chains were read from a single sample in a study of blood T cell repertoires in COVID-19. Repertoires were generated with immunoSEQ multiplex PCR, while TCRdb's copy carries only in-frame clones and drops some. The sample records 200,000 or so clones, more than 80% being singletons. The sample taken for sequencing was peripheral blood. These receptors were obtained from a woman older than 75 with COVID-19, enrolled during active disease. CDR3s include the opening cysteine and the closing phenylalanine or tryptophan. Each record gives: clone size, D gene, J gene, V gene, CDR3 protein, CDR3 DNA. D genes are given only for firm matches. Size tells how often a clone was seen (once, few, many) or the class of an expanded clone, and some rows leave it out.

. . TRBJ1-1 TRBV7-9 CATGGDTEAFF TGTGCCACCGGGGGGGACACTGAAGCTTTCTTT
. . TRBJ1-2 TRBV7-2 CASSLEGAVHGYTF TGTGCCAGCAGCTTAGAAGGGGCCGTACATGGCTACACCTTC
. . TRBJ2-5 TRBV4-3 CASSQDYREETQYF TGCGCCAGCAGCCAAGACTACAGGGAAGAGACCCAGTACTTC
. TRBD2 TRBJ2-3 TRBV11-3 CASSPGLAGDSDTQYF TGTGCCAGCAGCCCGGGACTAGCGGGAGATTCAGATACGCAGTATTTT
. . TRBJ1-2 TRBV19 CASSISGFYGYTF TGTGCCAGTAGTATATCAGGGTTCTATGGCTACACCTTC
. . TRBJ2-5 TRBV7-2 CASSLGWGPQETQYF TGTGCCAGCAGCTTGGGTTGGGGGCCCCAAGAGACCCAGTACTTC
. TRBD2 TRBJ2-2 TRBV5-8 CASSSGTSHTGELFF TGTGCCAGCAGCTCCGGGACTAGTCATACCGGGGAGCTGTTTTTT
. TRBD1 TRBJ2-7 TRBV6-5 CASTAGTEHYEQYF TGTGCCAGCACGGCAGGGACAGAACACTACGAGCAGTACTTC
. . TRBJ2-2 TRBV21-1 CASSKSTGRLNTGELFF TGTGCCAGCAGCAAAAGTACAGGGCGTCTAAACACCGGGGAGCTGTTTTTT
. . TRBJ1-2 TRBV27 CASSLNFRDTYGYTF TGTGCCAGCAGCCTGAACTTCCGGGACACTTATGGCTACACCTTC
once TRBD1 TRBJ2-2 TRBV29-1 CSVEEDRGPYTGELFF TGCAGCGTTGAAGAGGACAGGGGGCCGTACACCGGGGAGCTGTTTTTT
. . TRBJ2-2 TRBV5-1 CASSLARGLNTGELFF TGCGCCAGCAGCTTGGCCCGGGGTTTGAACACCGGGGAGCTGTTTTTT
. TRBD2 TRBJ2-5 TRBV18 CASSPVLASGQETQYF TGTGCCAGCTCACCAGTTTTGGCTAGCGGACAAGAGACCCAGTACTTC
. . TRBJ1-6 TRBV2 CASSDGRRDNSPLHF TGTGCCAGCAGTGACGGTAGGAGGGATAATTCACCCCTCCACTTT
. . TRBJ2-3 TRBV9 CASNRGAETDTQYF TGTGCCAGCAACCGGGGGGCTGAAACAGATACGCAGTATTTT
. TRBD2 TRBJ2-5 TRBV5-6 CASSSYYLGSGRGETQYF TGTGCCAGCAGCTCCTACTACCTGGGGAGCGGGAGAGGAGAGACCCAGTACTTC
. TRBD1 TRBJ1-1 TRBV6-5 CASSYWDSRGGTEAFF TGTGCCAGCAGTTACTGGGACAGTCGAGGAGGCACTGAAGCTTTCTTT
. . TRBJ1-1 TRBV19 CASSIRAGGLNTEAFF TGTGCCAGTAGTATTCGGGCAGGAGGGCTGAACACTGAAGCTTTCTTT
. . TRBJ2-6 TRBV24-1 CATSDSQGSSGANVLTF TGTGCCACCAGTGATTCCCAGGGGAGTAGTGGGGCCAACGTCCTGACTTTC
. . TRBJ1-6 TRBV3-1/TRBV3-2 CASSPWTEINSPLHF TGTGCCAGCAGCCCCTGGACAGAAATTAATTCACCCCTCCACTTT
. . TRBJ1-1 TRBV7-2 CASSLVGGLGLLTEAFF TGTGCCAGCAGCTTAGTTGGGGGGTTAGGACTACTAACTGAAGCTTTCTTT
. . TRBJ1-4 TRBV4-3 CASSQDTVRAGEKLFF TGCGCCAGCAGCCAAGACACGGTGAGGGCAGGTGAAAAACTGTTTTTT
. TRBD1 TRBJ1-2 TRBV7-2 CASSFTGVSKAYYGYTF TGTGCCAGCAGCTTTACAGGGGTCTCCAAAGCTTACTATGGCTACACCTTC
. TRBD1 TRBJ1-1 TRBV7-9 CASSLWTGGPEAFF TGTGCCAGCAGCTTATGGACAGGGGGACCTGAAGCTTTCTTT
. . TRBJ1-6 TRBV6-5 CASRLQGNDSPLHF TGTGCCAGCAGGCTTCAGGGGAATGACTCACCCCTCCACTTT
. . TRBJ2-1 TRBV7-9 CASSPGLLTNEQFF TGTGCCAGCAGCCCCGGACTACTTACCAATGAGCAGTTCTTC
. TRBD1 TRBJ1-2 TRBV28 CASSPPRTGRYGYTF TGTGCCAGCAGTCCGCCTCGGACAGGGAGGTATGGCTACACCTTC
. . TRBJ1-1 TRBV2 CASTQAENTEAFF TGTGCCAGCACTCAGGCAGAAAACACTGAAGCTTTCTTT
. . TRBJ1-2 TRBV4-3 CASSQTRDTDSYYGYTF TGCGCCAGCAGCCAGACCCGGGACACAGACTCTTACTATGGCTACACCTTC
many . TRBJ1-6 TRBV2 CASKQMDSPLHF TGTGCCAGCAAACAAATGGATTCACCCCTCCACTTT
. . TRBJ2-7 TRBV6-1 CASSEFTGSLTYEQYF TGTGCCAGCAGTGAATTTACCGGGAGCCTCACCTACGAGCAGTACTTC
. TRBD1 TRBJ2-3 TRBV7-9 CASSLGTGGSADTQYF TGTGCCAGCAGCTTAGGGACAGGGGGCAGCGCAGATACGCAGTATTTT
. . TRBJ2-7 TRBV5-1 CASSSVSYEQYF TGCGCCAGCAGCTCTGTCTCCTACGAGCAGTACTTC
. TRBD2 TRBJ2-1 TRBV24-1 CATSDQPGLADYNEQFF TGTGCCACCAGTGATCAACCGGGACTAGCGGATTACAATGAGCAGTTCTTC
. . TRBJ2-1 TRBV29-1 CSVEGTAYNEQFF TGCAGCGTTGAAGGGACAGCCTACAATGAGCAGTTCTTC
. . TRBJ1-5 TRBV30 CAWSSLYSNQPQHF TGTGCCTGGAGTTCCCTCTATAGCAATCAGCCCCAGCATTTT
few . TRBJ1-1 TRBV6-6 CASSSPPGIKAFF TGTGCCAGCAGTTCCCCCCCCGGGATTAAAGCTTTCTTT
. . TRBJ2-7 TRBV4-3 CASSQDTQGRKGYEQYF TGCGCCAGCAGCCAAGATACCCAGGGTCGCAAGGGCTACGAGCAGTACTTC
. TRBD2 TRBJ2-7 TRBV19 CASSPRIAGSREQYF TGTGCCAGTAGTCCTCGGATAGCGGGGTCGAGGGAGCAGTACTTC
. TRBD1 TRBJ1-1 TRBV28 CASSPQGQGGLRNTEAFF TGTGCCAGCAGTCCCCAGGGACAGGGGGGTTTGCGGAACACTGAAGCTTTCTTT
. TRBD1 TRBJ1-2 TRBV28 CASSDHPGQGIYTF TGTGCCAGCAGTGACCACCCTGGACAGGGGATCTACACCTTC
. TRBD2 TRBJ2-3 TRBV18 CASSVLAGDIDTQYF TGTGCCAGCTCAGTACTAGCGGGAGACATAGATACGCAGTATTTT
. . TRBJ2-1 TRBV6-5 CASGLGGPEDEQFF TGTGCCAGTGGGTTGGGGGGGCCGGAGGATGAGCAGTTCTTC
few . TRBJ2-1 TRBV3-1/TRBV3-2 CASSLSVLNEQFF TGTGCCAGCAGCCTCTCGGTTCTCAATGAGCAGTTCTTC
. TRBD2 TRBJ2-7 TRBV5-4 CASTAGLSTREQYF TGTGCCAGCACAGCGGGACTAAGTACGAGGGAGCAGTACTTC
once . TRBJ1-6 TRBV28 CASSPRWGRRNSPLHF TGTGCCAGCAGCCCTCGGTGGGGCAGGCGTAATTCACCCCTCCACTTT
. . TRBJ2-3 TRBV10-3 CAIRLGQMTDTQYF TGTGCCATCAGACTGGGGCAAATGACAGATACGCAGTATTTT
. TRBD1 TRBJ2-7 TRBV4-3 CASSQDIGTGEYEQYF TGCGCCAGCAGCCAAGATATCGGGACAGGGGAATACGAGCAGTACTTC
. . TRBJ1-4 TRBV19 CASSNERQRTTNEKLFF TGTGCCAGTAGTAACGAACGACAGAGAACAACTAATGAAAAACTGTTTTTT
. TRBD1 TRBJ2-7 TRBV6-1 CASSASGQALPFNYEQYF TGTGCCAGCAGTGCGAGCGGACAGGCGTTACCTTTCAACTACGAGCAGTACTTC
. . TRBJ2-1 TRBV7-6 CASSLESGEQFF TGTGCCAGCAGCCTTGAGTCAGGCGAGCAGTTCTTC
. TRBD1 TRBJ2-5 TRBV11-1 CASSPVGQGDQETQYF TGTGCCAGCAGCCCCGTTGGCCAGGGGGACCAAGAGACCCAGTACTTC
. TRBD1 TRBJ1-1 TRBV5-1 CASRSGTDNTEAFF TGCGCCAGCAGATCCGGGACAGACAACACTGAAGCTTTCTTT
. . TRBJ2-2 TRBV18 CASSPRGQPTGELFF TGTGCCAGCTCACCACGGGGGCAGCCCACCGGGGAGCTGTTTTTT